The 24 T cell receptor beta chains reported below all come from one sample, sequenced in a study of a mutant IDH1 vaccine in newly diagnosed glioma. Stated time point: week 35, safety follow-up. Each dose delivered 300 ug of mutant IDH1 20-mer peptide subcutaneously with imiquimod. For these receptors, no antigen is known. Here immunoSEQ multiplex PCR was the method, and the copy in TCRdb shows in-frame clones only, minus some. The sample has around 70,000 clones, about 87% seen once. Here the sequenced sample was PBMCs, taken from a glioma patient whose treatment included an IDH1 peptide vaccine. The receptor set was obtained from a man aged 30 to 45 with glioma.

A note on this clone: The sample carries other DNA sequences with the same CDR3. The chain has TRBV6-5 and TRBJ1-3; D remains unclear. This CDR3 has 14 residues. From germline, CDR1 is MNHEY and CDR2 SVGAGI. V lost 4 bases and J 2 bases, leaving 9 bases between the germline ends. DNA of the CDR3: TGTGCCAGCAGTTTAACGGGTCCTGGAAACACCATATATTTT. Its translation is CASSLTGPGNTIYF.

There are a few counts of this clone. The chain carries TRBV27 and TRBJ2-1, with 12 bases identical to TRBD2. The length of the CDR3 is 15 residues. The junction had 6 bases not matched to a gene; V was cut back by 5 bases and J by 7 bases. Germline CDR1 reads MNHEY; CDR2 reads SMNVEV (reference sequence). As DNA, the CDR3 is TGTGCCAGCAGTGGACTAGCGGGGTCGTTGAATGAGCAGTTCTTC. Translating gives CASSGLAGSLNEQFF.

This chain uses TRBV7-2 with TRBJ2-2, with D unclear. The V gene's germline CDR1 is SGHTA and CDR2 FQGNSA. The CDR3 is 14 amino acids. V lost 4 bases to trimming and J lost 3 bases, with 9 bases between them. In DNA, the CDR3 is TGTGCCAGCAGCTCCTACCAGTACACCGGGGAGCTGTTTTTT. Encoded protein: CASSSYQYTGELFF.

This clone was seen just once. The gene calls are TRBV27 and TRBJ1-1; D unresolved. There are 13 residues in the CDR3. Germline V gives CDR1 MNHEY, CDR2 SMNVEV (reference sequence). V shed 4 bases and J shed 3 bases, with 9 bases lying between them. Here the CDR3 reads CASSYGRDTEAFF. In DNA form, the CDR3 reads TGTGCCAGCAGTTATGGACGAGACACTGAAGCTTTCTTT.

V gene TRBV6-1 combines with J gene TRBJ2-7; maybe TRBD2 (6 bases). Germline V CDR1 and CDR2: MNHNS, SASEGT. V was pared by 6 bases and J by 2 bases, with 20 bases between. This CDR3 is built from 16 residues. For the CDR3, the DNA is TGTGCCAGCAGGGAACGTCAGCGGGTCCTTACCTACGAGCAGTACTTC. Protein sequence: CASRERQRVLTYEQYF.

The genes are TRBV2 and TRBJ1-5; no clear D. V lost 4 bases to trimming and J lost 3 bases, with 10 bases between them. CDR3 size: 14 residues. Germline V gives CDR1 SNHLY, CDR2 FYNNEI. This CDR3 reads CASSGSGNNQPQHF. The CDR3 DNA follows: TGTGCCAGCAGTGGTTCAGGAAACAATCAGCCCCAGCATTTT.

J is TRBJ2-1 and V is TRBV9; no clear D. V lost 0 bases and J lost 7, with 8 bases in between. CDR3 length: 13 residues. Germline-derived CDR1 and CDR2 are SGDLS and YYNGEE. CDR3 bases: TGTGCCAGCAGCGTAGGCGGTCGGAATGAGCAGTTCTTC. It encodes CASSVGGRNEQFF. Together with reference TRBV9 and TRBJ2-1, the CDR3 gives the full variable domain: DSGVTQTPKHLITATGQRVTLRCSPRSGDLSVYWYQQSLDQGLQFLIQYYNGEERAKGNILERFSAQQFPDLHSELNLSSLELGDSALYFCASSVGGRNEQFFGPGTRLTVL.

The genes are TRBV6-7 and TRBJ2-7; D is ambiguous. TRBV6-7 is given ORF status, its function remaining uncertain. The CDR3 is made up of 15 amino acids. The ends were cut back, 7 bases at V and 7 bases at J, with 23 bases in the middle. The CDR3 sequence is CASTNVRAVVGEQYF. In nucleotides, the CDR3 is TGTGCCAGCACCAACGTTCGCGCTGTGGTCGGTGAGCAGTACTTC.

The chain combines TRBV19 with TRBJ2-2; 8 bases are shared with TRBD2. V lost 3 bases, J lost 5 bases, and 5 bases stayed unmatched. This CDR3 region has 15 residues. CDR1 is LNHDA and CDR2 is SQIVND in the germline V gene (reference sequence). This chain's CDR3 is CASSMAGGATGELFF. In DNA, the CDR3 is TGTGCCAGTAGTATGGCGGGGGGCGCGACCGGGGAGCTGTTTTTT.

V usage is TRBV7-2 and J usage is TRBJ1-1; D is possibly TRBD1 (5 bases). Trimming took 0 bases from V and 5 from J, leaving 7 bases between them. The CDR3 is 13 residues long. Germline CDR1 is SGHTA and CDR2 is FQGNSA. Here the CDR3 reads CASSLAGTTEAFF. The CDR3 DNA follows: TGTGCCAGCAGCTTAGCAGGGACGACTGAAGCTTTCTTT.

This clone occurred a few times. This chain's CDR3 is CASSADMNTEAFF. For the CDR3, the DNA is TGTGCCAGCAGCGCTGACATGAACACTGAAGCTTTCTTT. The chain carries TRBV9 and TRBJ1-1, with no clear D. Germline CDR1 reads SGDLS; CDR2 reads YYNGEE. This CDR3 is 13 amino acids long. V was cut by 3 bases and J by 0 bases, with 6 bases left in between.

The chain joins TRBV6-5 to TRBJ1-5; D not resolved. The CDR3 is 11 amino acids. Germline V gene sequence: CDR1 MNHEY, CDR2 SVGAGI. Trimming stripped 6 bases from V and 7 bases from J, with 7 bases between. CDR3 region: CASRQGQPQHF. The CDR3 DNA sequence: TGTGCCAGCAGGCAAGGGCAGCCCCAGCATTTT.

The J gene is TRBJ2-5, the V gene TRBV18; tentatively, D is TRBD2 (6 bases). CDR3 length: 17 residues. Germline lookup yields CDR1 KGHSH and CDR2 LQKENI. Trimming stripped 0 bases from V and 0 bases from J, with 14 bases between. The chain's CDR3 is CASSPPEEGSYQETQYF. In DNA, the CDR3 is TGTGCCAGCTCACCACCTGAGGAGGGATCGTACCAAGAGACCCAGTACTTC.

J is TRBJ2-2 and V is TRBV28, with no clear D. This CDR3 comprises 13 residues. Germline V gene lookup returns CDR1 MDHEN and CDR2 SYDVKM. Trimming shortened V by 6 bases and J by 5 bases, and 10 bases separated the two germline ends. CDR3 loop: CASSPPSTGELFF. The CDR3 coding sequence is TGTGCCAGCAGCCCCCCCTCGACCGGGGAGCTGTTTTTT. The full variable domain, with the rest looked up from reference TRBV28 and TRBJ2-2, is DVKVTQSSRYLVKRTGEKVFLECVQDMDHENMFWYRQDPGLGLRLIYFSYDVKMKEKGDIPEGYSVSREKKERFSLILESASTNQTSMYLCASSPPSTGELFFGEGSRLTVL.

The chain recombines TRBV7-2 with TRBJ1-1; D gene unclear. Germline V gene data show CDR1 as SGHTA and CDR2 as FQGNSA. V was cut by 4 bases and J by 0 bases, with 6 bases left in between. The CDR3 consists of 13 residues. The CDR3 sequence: CASSSQLNTEAFF. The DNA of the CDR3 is TGTGCCAGCAGCTCCCAATTGAACACTGAAGCTTTCTTT.

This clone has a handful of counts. The CDR3 spells CASSTPGQDNEQFF. The CDR3 DNA follows: TGTGCCAGCAGTACTCCAGGGCAAGACAATGAGCAGTTCTTC. The chain employs TRBV28 and TRBJ2-1; TRBD1 might be the D (5 bases). CDR1 is MDHEN, CDR2 SYDVKM, per germline. Trimming shortened V by 5 bases and J by 5 bases, and 13 bases separated the two germline ends. The CDR3 has 14 residues.

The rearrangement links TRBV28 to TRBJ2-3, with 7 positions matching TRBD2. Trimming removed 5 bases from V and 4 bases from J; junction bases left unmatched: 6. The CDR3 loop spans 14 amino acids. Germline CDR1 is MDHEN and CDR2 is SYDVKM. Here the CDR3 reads CASSQGLGADTQYF. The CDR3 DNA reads TGTGCCAGCAGTCAAGGACTAGGAGCAGATACGCAGTATTTT.

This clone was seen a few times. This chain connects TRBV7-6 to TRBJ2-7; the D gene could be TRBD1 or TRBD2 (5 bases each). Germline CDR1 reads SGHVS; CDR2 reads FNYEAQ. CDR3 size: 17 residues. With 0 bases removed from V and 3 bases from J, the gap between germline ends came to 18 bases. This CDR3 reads CASSLAEGTASLYEQYF. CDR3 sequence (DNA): TGTGCCAGCAGCTTAGCGGAAGGGACCGCCTCACTCTACGAGCAGTACTTC.

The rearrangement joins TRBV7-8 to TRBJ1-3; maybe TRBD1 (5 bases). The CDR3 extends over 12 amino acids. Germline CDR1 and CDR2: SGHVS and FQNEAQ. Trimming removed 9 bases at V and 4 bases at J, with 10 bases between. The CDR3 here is CASSNRGNTIYF. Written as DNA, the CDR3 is TGTGCCAGTAGCAACAGGGGAAACACCATATATTTT.

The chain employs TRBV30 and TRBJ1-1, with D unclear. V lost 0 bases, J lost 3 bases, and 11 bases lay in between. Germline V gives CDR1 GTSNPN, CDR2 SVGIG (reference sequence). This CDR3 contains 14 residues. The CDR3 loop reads CAWSVAPGYTEAFF. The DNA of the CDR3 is TGTGCCTGGAGTGTAGCCCCAGGTTACACTGAAGCTTTCTTT.

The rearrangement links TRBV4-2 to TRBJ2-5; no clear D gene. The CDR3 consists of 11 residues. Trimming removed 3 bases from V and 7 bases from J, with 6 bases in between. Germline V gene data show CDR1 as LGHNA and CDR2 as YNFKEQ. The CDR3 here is CASSQTVTQYF. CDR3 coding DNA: TGTGCCAGCAGCCAGACGGTGACCCAGTACTTC.

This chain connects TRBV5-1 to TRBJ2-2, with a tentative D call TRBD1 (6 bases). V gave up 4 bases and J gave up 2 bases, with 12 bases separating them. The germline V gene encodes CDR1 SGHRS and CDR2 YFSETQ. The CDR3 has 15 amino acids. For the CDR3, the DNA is TGCGCCAGCAGCCCTTGGACAGCCAACACCGGGGAGCTGTTTTTT. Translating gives CASSPWTANTGELFF. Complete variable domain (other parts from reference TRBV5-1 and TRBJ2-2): KAGVTQTPRYLIKTRGQQVTLSCSPISGHRSVSWYQQTPGQGLQFLFEYFSETQRNKGNFPGRFSGRQFSNSRSEMNVSTLELGDSALYLCASSPWTANTGELFFGEGSRLTVL.

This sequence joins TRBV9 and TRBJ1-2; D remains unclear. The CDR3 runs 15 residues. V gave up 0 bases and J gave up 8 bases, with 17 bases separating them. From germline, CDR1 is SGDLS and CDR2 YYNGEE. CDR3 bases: TGTGCCAGCAGCGTAGATGAAGTTATGGTATCAGGCTACACCTTC. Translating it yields CASSVDEVMVSGYTF.

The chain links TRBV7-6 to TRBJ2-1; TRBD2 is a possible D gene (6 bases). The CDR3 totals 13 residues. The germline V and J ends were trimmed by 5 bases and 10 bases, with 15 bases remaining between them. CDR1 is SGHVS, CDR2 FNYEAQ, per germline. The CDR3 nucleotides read TGTGCCAGCAGCCAAGATCAAGGGAGGGAGCAGTTCTTC. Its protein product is CASSQDQGREQFF.